The clone carrying this T cell receptor (beta chain) was observed at least ten times. Its antigen remains unknown. This entry comes from a study of T cells after posttransplantation cyclophosphamide. Study findings and constraints: TRB overlap between skin or GI tissue T cells and blood was limited. Donor CD8+ memory clones often dominated recipient blood repertoires at later times. Recipient CMV seropositivity and CMV reactivation strongly tracked TRB clonality.

Produced via immunoSEQ multiplex PCR; TCRdb's table is partial and in-frame only. The sample has approximately 15,000 clones, none seen only once. CDR3 length: 16 residues. Germline CDR1 MNHEY, CDR2 SVGAGI. Germline trimming cut 4 bases from V and 4 bases from J; bases unmatched to any gene: 4. A marrow graft followed busulfan-fludarabine conditioning, with cyclophosphamide on days +3 and +4. Material: PBMCs, obtained after allogeneic stem cell transplant with posttransplant cyclophosphamide. The receptor was isolated from a female patient younger than 45 who received an allogeneic stem cell transplant from a related donor, was CMV-positive, and had no GVHD. Some of the T cells might come from the graft donor. This sequence joins TRBV6-5 and TRBJ2-1; 13 bases map to TRBD2. The CDR3 DNA reads as TGTGCCAGCAGTTGGACTAGCGGGGGCCTGTACAATGAGCAGTTCTTC. This translates into CASSWTSGGLYNEQFF.